This entry is about one T cell receptor (beta chain). The data were obtained in a study of control samples from healthy donors and cancer patients. There are 13 residues in the CDR3. The germline V gene has CDR1 SNHLY and CDR2 FYNNEI. Trimming stripped 6 bases from V and 4 bases from J, with 10 bases between. Measured with immunoSEQ multiplex PCR; TCRdb has only the in-frame clones, and not every one. Of about 170,000 clones detected, about nine tenths appear once; the ten largest clones hold about 2.1%. The V call is TRBV2, the J call TRBJ1-5, with no clear D. Specimen: blood. This TCR was sampled from a woman in her forties in good health. Here the CDR3 reads CASRGRENQPQHF. CDR3 DNA: TGTGCCAGCAGGGGCAGAGAAAATCAGCCCCAGCATTTT.